This T cell receptor (beta chain) was profiled in a study of blood T cell repertoires in COVID-19. Germline V CDR1 and CDR2: ENHRY, SYGVKD. The CDR3 is 15 residues long. Germline trimming cut 2 bases from V and 5 bases from J; bases unmatched to any gene: 6. Authors' analysis steps: Reference gene primers were amplified, and this amplification served to estimate nucleated cell counts. Assay used: immunoSEQ multiplex PCR; TCRdb lists only in-frame clones, some missing. V, J and clone size are taken as reported in that table, and D and trimming were inferred from the DNA itself. The sample lists about 360,000 clones, around 90% occurring once.

This clonotype was sampled from a woman between 40 and 55 years old with acute COVID-19. The chain links TRBV10-3 to TRBJ2-3; 8 bases agree with TRBD2. Sequencing was performed on PBMCs or T cells enriched from blood (not recorded which). In DNA, the CDR3 is TGTGCCATCAGTGAGGGCGGGGGGTTTGGAGATACGCAGTATTTT. Its protein product is CAISEGGGFGDTQYF.